This entry describes one T cell receptor (beta chain). Since a far larger clone is one base different, this is likely a read error. This entry is derived from a study of prognosis after radiotherapy for stage I lung cancer. The V and J ends lost 2 bases and 4 bases respectively, with 11 bases between them. From germline, CDR1 is SGHTA and CDR2 FQGTGA. CDR3 length: 15 amino acids. Multiplex PCR, run in two rounds, amplified TCR beta CDR3 from genomic DNA. Each TRBV and TRBJ gene had its own primer in the first PCR round. MiXCR, applied by TCRdb to the multiplex PCR reads, yields one record per CDR3 protein. The data contain some 27,000 distinct CDR3 sequences, about 41% of them singletons.

The clonotype was recovered from a donor of 50 years or more with non-small cell lung cancer. Sequencing was performed on PBMCs, taken before or after stereotactic body radiation therapy (not recorded which). This rearrangement joins TRBV7-3 to TRBJ2-2, with D hard to call. The CDR3 is CASSLLQAGTGELFF. DNA for the CDR3: TGTGCCAGCAGCTTACTCCAGGCTGGCACCGGGGAGCTGTTTTTT.